The 30 T cell receptor beta chains in this list originate from one sample, sequenced in a study of post-analysis software for immune sequencing data. The study, taken as a whole, reports: The five TRBV segments detected at higher frequency in patients than in controls included TRBV5-6, TRBV5-1 and TRBV20-1.

Presence of unique molecular identifiers characterized the TCR beta cDNA libraries. TCRdb reanalysed the PCR reads using MiXCR and keeps one entry per CDR3 protein. The table shows roughly 670,000 distinct CDR3 sequences, with approximately 60% occurring only once. These TCRs' antigens remain unknown. The specimen sequenced was blood. The receptors were gathered from a girl aged 2 to 10 with multiple sclerosis.

This chain links TRBV7-3 with TRBJ2-1; possibly TRBD1 for D (7 bases). The CDR3 sequence is 15 residues long. CDR1 SGHTA and CDR2 FQGTGA come from the germline V gene. V gave up 5 bases and J gave up 3 bases, with 14 bases separating them. Here the CDR3 reads CASSEAGGGYNEQFF. The CDR3 DNA reads as TGTGCCAGCAGCGAAGCAGGGGGAGGCTACAATGAGCAGTTCTTC.

This chain links TRBV7-2 with TRBJ1-1; the D gene is possibly TRBD1 (6 bases). Germline V gives CDR1 SGHTA, CDR2 FQGNSA. The CDR3 consists of 14 residues. V lost 5 bases to trimming and J lost 4 bases, with 14 bases between them. For the CDR3, the DNA is TGTGCCAGCAGCCTCGGAAGGGGGAGCACTGAAGCTTTCTTT. Translating it yields CASSLGRGSTEAFF.

The table lists this clonotype with a few counts. The V and J genes are TRBV5-1 and TRBJ2-4; possibly TRBD1 or TRBD2 for D (5 bases each). The CDR3 has 14 amino acids. Trimming pared 0 bases from V and 8 bases from J, leaving 12 bases between. Germline values: CDR1 SGHRS, CDR2 YFSETQ. The CDR3 DNA reads TGCGCCAGCAGCTTGGACGGGGCTCGGGACATTCAGTACTTC. Translating it yields CASSLDGARDIQYF.

The gene calls are TRBV3-1 and TRBJ2-7, with 9 bases identical to TRBD1. The trim removed 3 bases at V and 3 bases at J, leaving 6 bases unmatched. The germline V gene has CDR1 LGHDT and CDR2 YNNKEL (reference sequence). The CDR3 extends over 15 amino acids. The CDR3 reads CASSQLDRGFYEQYF. CDR3 nucleotide sequence: TGTGCCAGCAGCCAGCTGGACAGGGGCTTCTACGAGCAGTACTTC.

This chain uses TRBV7-9 with TRBJ2-5; D call uncertain. V lost 4 bases and J 1 base, leaving 10 bases between the germline ends. CDR3 length: 14 residues. CDR1 is SEHNR, CDR2 FQNEAQ, per germline (reference sequence). In DNA form, the CDR3 reads TGTGCCAGCAGCTCCACAGAGGTCCAAGAGACCCAGTACTTC. As protein: CASSSTEVQETQYF.

The CDR3 loop is CASSYAAFGSSYEQYF. Here the CDR3 DNA reads TGTGCCAGCAGTTACGCGGCCTTCGGGAGCTCCTACGAGCAGTACTTC. The chain uses TRBV6-5 and TRBJ2-7, with D perhaps TRBD2 (6 bases). V was pared by 2 bases and J by 0 bases, with 14 bases between. Per the germline V gene, CDR1 is MNHEY and CDR2 is SVGAGI. This CDR3 has 16 residues.

Points on this clonotype: Lacking the conserved final phenylalanine or tryptophan, this CDR3 likely reflects a read error. The chain uses TRBV29-1 and TRBJ1-2; TRBD1 matches 7 bases. Germline CDR1 is SQVTM and CDR2 is ANQGSEA. This CDR3 region has 12 residues. The CDR3 here is CGDREWDYGYTI. CDR3 sequence (DNA): TGCGGCGACAGGGAGTGGGACTATGGCTACACCATC.

V usage is TRBV13 and J usage is TRBJ2-7; D is uncertain. Germline V gene lookup returns CDR1 PRHDT and CDR2 FYEKMQ (reference sequence). Trimming removed 1 base at V and 7 bases at J, with 5 bases between. This CDR3 contains 11 residues. The CDR3 protein is CASSLVEEQYF. The CDR3 DNA follows: TGTGCCAGCAGCTTAGTGGAAGAGCAGTACTTC.

The rearrangement joins TRBV6-2 or TRBV6-3 to TRBJ2-1; TRBD1 agrees at 11 bases. V shed 5 bases, J shed 5 bases, and the junction held 11 bases outside the gene matches. Germline loops: CDR1 MNHEY, CDR2 SVGEGT. This CDR3 contains 17 residues. The CDR3 loop reads CASSRGTGGYPDNEQFF. The CDR3 nucleotides are TGTGCCAGCAGTCGAGGGACAGGGGGTTATCCGGACAATGAGCAGTTCTTC.

This chain joins TRBV11-2 and TRBJ2-3; D unclear. This CDR3 is 17 amino acids long. Per the germline V gene, CDR1 is SGHAT and CDR2 is FQNNGV. The V gene lost 4 bases and the J gene lost 2 bases, with 19 bases spanning the gap. The chain's CDR3 is CASSWPRGAPSTDTQYF. CDR3 nucleotide sequence: TGTGCCAGCAGCTGGCCCAGAGGAGCGCCCTCCACAGATACGCAGTATTTT.

The chain is built from TRBV20-1 and TRBJ2-1; D remains unclear. Trimming cost V 2 bases and J 6 bases, with 14 bases left between them. Germline CDR1 reads DFQATT; CDR2 reads SNEGSKA (reference sequence). This CDR3 contains 14 residues. CDR3 bases: TGCAGTGCTAGATCCGCGCACCCGGGCAATGAGCAGTTCTTC. Protein product: CSARSAHPGNEQFF.

This clonotype was observed a few times. The chain joins TRBV29-1 to TRBJ1-2; 9 bases match TRBD1. V trimming: 4 bases; J trimming: 7 bases; junction bases outside the gene matches: 13. The CDR3 is 15 residues long. CDR1 and CDR2 from the germline V gene are SQVTM and ANQGSEA. The CDR3 here is CSVAPRDREWSGYTF. CDR3 in DNA: TGCAGCGTTGCTCCCCGGGACAGGGAATGGAGTGGCTACACCTTC.

This clonotype turned up a few times. The rearrangement joins TRBV29-1 to TRBJ2-2; D tentatively reads TRBD1 or TRBD2 (5 bases each). CDR3 length equals 14 residues. In germline, CDR1 is SQVTM, CDR2 ANQGSEA. Between the trimmed V and J ends, which lost 4 bases and 5 bases, there was a span of 14 bases. CDR3 amino acids: CSVVRFEGTGELFF. CDR3 in DNA: TGCAGCGTTGTCAGGTTTGAGGGGACCGGGGAGCTGTTTTTT.

This clonotype has only one observation. This sequence joins TRBV29-1 and TRBJ2-5; D is uncertain. The V gene's germline CDR1 is SQVTM and CDR2 ANQGSEA. CDR3 length: 12 residues. V lost 4 bases, J lost 1 base, and 7 bases lay in between. CDR3 protein: CSVVQSQETQYF. The CDR3 nucleotides are TGCAGCGTTGTACAGAGCCAAGAGACCCAGTACTTC. Variable domain in full (rest from reference TRBV29-1 and TRBJ2-5): SAVISQKPSRDICQRGTSLTIQCQVDSQVTMMFWYRQQPGQSLTLIATANQGSEATYESGFVIDKFPISRPNLTFSTLTVSNMSPEDSSIYLCSVVQSQETQYFGPGTRLLVL.

The chain joins TRBV20-1 to TRBJ2-7; D ambiguous. The germline gives CDR1 DFQATT, CDR2 SNEGSKA (reference sequence). V was pared by 4 bases and J by 1 base, with 8 bases between. The length of the CDR3 is 12 residues. CDR3 in DNA: TGCAGTGCTACTGACCCATCCTACGAGCAGTACTTC. This translates into CSATDPSYEQYF.

The chain carries TRBV7-2 and TRBJ2-1; D is possibly TRBD1 (6 bases). Trimming removed 5 bases at V and 4 bases at J, with 15 bases between. The CDR3 contains 15 residues. Germline CDR1 reads SGHTA; CDR2 reads FQGNSA. The CDR3 spells CASSQTWTAYNEQFF. Here the CDR3 DNA reads TGTGCCAGCAGCCAGACTTGGACAGCTTACAATGAGCAGTTCTTC.

The J gene is TRBJ1-6, the V gene TRBV6-6, with D maybe TRBD1 (5 bases). V was trimmed by 0 bases and J by 5 bases, leaving 11 bases between them. Germline V gives CDR1 MNHNY, CDR2 SVGAGI (reference sequence). This CDR3 is built from 16 residues. CDR3 protein: CASSYSIRADNSPLHF. Here the CDR3 DNA reads TGTGCCAGCAGTTACTCGATCAGGGCAGATAATTCACCCCTCCACTTT.

This clonotype was observed a handful of times. The J gene is TRBJ2-1, the V gene TRBV5-1; D is ambiguous. Germline values: CDR1 SGHRS, CDR2 YFSETQ. The CDR3 has 16 amino acids. The germline V and J ends were trimmed by 0 bases and 10 bases, with 20 bases remaining between them. The CDR3, as DNA: TGCGCCAGCAGCTTGGGAATGGAAAGTCGACCGTGGGAGCAGTTCTTC. This encodes CASSLGMESRPWEQFF.

The J gene is TRBJ2-5, the V gene TRBV7-2, with D possibly being TRBD2 (5 bases). CDR1 is SGHTA and CDR2 is FQGNSA in the germline V gene. This CDR3 comprises 14 residues. V dropped 1 base and J dropped 7 bases, with 13 bases sitting between them. The CDR3 loop reads CASSLEGSAGTQYF. Here the CDR3 DNA reads TGTGCCAGCAGCTTAGAAGGCTCGGCGGGGACCCAGTACTTC.

V usage is TRBV12-3 or TRBV12-4 and J usage is TRBJ2-1; D is unresolved. The CDR3 sequence is 13 residues long. The ends were cut back, 0 bases at V and 8 bases at J, with 8 bases in the middle. CDR3 coding DNA: TGTGCCAGCAGTTTAGCAAAAGGGTATGAGCAGTTCTTC. Translating it yields CASSLAKGYEQFF.

The chain links TRBV5-1 to TRBJ2-1, with TRBD1 identical over 9 bases. This CDR3 is 15 amino acids long. Trimming took 6 bases from V and 5 from J; bases not matched to a gene: 9. The V gene's germline CDR1 is SGHRS and CDR2 YFSETQ. CDR3 amino acids: CASKDRGAAHNEQFF. CDR3 coding DNA: TGCGCCAGCAAAGACAGGGGGGCCGCCCACAATGAGCAGTTCTTC.

The chain has TRBV28 and TRBJ1-5; 7 bases align to TRBD1. In germline, CDR1 is MDHEN, CDR2 SYDVKM. Germline trimming cut 3 bases from V and 2 bases from J; bases unmatched to any gene: 7. The CDR3 covers 16 residues. The CDR3 region is CASSLWAQGGNQPQHF. DNA of the CDR3: TGTGCCAGCAGTTTGTGGGCGCAGGGGGGCAATCAGCCCCAGCATTTT.

The CDR3 reads CASRSSGAEEQYF. The CDR3, as DNA: TGTGCCAGCAGATCATCGGGGGCTGAGGAGCAGTACTTC. The J gene is TRBJ2-7, the V gene TRBV6-2 or TRBV6-3; D possibly matches TRBD1 or TRBD2 (6 bases each). Germline V gene data show CDR1 as MNHEY and CDR2 as SVGEGT. V lost 6 bases, J lost 7 bases, and 16 bases lay in between. This CDR3 spans 13 amino acids.

The rearrangement uses TRBV2 and TRBJ2-7, with 8 bases fitting TRBD2. Per germline, CDR1 SNHLY and CDR2 FYNNEI. The CDR3 sequence is 20 residues long. V was clipped by 2 bases and J by 0 bases; unmatched bases: 18. The CDR3 DNA reads as TGTGCCAGCAGTGAATATGCGGGCCGAAGACTAGCGAGTAACTCCTACGAGCAGTACTTC. This encodes CASSEYAGRRLASNSYEQYF.

This chain uses TRBV15 with TRBJ2-7; 7 bases agree with TRBD2. V trimming: 5 bases; J trimming: 3 bases; junction bases outside the gene matches: 13. From germline, CDR1 is LNHNV and CDR2 YYDKDF (reference sequence). The CDR3 has 16 amino acids. As DNA, the CDR3 is TGTGCCACCAGCGTCGACCTGGGCGGGAGTGGCTACGAGCAGTACTTC. This sequence encodes CATSVDLGGSGYEQYF.

Comment on this clonotype: A read error may account for a junction end that differs from germline. This chain joins TRBV29-1 and TRBJ2-1, with D perhaps assigned TRBD1 or TRBD2 (6 bases each). Germline V gene data show CDR1 as SQVTM and CDR2 as ANQGSEA. This CDR3 comprises 11 residues. This chain's CDR3 is CSEPGDNEKFF. Here the CDR3 DNA reads TGCAGCGAACCGGGGGACAATGAGAAGTTCTTC.

This clonotype occurred once. This CDR3 reads CSSVPGAPDNEQFF. In DNA form, the CDR3 reads TGCAGCTCCGTCCCGGGGGCTCCTGACAATGAGCAGTTCTTC. The V call is TRBV29-1, the J call TRBJ2-1; possibly TRBD1 or TRBD2 for D (6 bases each). The germline CDR1 and CDR2 sequences are SQVTM and ANQGSEA. The CDR3 has 14 amino acids. Trimming pared 8 bases from V and 5 bases from J, leaving 19 bases between.

The chain uses TRBV12-3 or TRBV12-4 and TRBJ1-1; no definite D call. The germline V and J ends were trimmed by 2 bases and 5 bases, with 9 bases remaining between them. The CDR3 covers 13 residues. CDR3 residues: CASSLRLSTEAFF. The DNA for the CDR3 is TGTGCCAGCAGTTTACGGCTGAGTACTGAAGCTTTCTTT.

The genes are TRBV28 and TRBJ2-7; 9 bases line up with TRBD1. The ends lost 2 bases at V and 2 bases at J; junction bases unmatched: 7. The germline gives CDR1 MDHEN, CDR2 SYDVKM. The CDR3 has 16 amino acids. The CDR3 loop is CASSLRPGQGPYEQYF. CDR3 DNA sequence: TGTGCCAGCAGTTTACGACCGGGACAGGGCCCCTACGAGCAGTACTTC.

The rearrangement uses TRBV24-1 and TRBJ2-3; 9 bases are shared with TRBD2. The CDR3 consists of 15 residues. V lost 3 bases and J lost 5; bases outside the gene matches: 5. Germline lookup yields CDR1 KGHDR and CDR2 SFDVKD. In DNA, the CDR3 is TGTGCCACCAGTGATCCTAGCGGGGCGAGAGATACGCAGTATTTT. It translates to CATSDPSGARDTQYF.